This passage covers 7 T cell receptor beta chains from one sample sequenced in a study of blood T cell repertoires in COVID-19. Assay used: immunoSEQ multiplex PCR; TCRdb lists only in-frame clones, some missing. The sample has 250,000 to 350,000 clones; approximately 90% are singletons. Sequences were obtained from PBMCs or T cells enriched from blood (not recorded which). The receptors stem from a woman aged 18-29 years who had recovered from COVID-19.

The genes are TRBV4-3 and TRBJ2-7; a weak D match, TRBD1 (5 bases). Trimming removed 0 bases from V and 4 bases from J, with 10 bases in between. The CDR3 spans 14 residues. CDR1 is LGHNA and CDR2 is YSLEER in the germline V gene. In nucleotides, the CDR3 is TGCGCCAGCAGCCAAGATTCAGGGTCGTACGAGCAGTACTTC. The encoded protein is CASSQDSGSYEQYF.

V usage is TRBV5-6 and J usage is TRBJ2-1; no firm D call. Trimming shortened V by 4 bases and J by 9 bases, and 8 bases separated the two germline ends. There are 11 residues in the CDR3. The germline V gene encodes CDR1 SGHDT and CDR2 YYEEEE. DNA of the CDR3: TGTGCCAGCAGCGAAGCTGCTGAGCAGTTCTTC. Translation: CASSEAAEQFF.

The gene calls are TRBV5-4 and TRBJ2-3; D is perhaps TRBD2 (6 bases). The CDR3 spans 15 residues. Germline-derived CDR1 and CDR2 are SGHNT and YYREEE (reference sequence). Trimming stripped 6 bases from V and 2 bases from J, with 16 bases between. CDR3 region: CASTRGGPPTDTQYF. The CDR3 DNA reads TGTGCCAGCACCCGAGGAGGGCCCCCCACAGATACGCAGTATTTT.

This chain joins TRBV14 and TRBJ1-1, with D tentatively TRBD1 (5 bases). Looked up from germline, CDR1 is SGHDN and CDR2 is FVKESK. The CDR3 loop spans 17 amino acids. Trimming pared 0 bases from V and 6 bases from J, leaving 20 bases between. CDR3 protein: CASSQDFPGRWGAEAFF. CDR3 bases: TGTGCCAGCAGCCAAGATTTTCCGGGTCGGTGGGGGGCTGAAGCTTTCTTT.

The chain couples TRBV7-3 to TRBJ1-2; TRBD1 is a possible D gene (5 bases). Per the germline V gene, CDR1 is SGHTA and CDR2 is FQGTGA. V was clipped by 4 bases and J by 8 bases, with 14 bases between them. The CDR3 contains 13 residues. CDR3 DNA sequence: TGTGCCAGCAGCTCCCAGACAGTCACCGGCTACACCTTC. Amino acids: CASSSQTVTGYTF.

V gene TRBV23-1 combines with J gene TRBJ1-4, with 9 bases lining up with TRBD1. TRBV23-1 is annotated as an ORF whose role is uncertain. CDR3 length: 16 residues. The J segment lost 7 bases and the V segment lost 2 bases, leaving 8 bases of the junction unmatched. The CDR3 region is CASSQASGTGSEKLFF. CDR3 coding DNA: TGCGCCAGCAGTCAAGCGTCCGGGACAGGGTCTGAAAAACTGTTTTTT.

This chain uses TRBV10-1 with TRBJ1-1; D remains ambiguous. CDR1 is WNHNN and CDR2 is SYGVQD in the germline V gene (reference sequence). There are 11 residues in the CDR3. Trimming left V 4 bases short and J 9 bases short, with 9 bases between. CDR3 in DNA: TGCGCCAGCAGTGGACACCTACAAGCTTTCTTT. Translating gives CASSGHLQAFF.